The rows below give T cell receptor beta chains drawn from one sample of a study of blood T cell repertoires in COVID-19. The method was immunoSEQ multiplex PCR; TCRdb's version includes in-frame clones alone and lacks a portion of them. The sample carries 70,000 or so clones, roughly 89% recorded once. Sequenced input: peripheral blood. The receptors here all came from a human donor in a cohort sampled during active COVID-19. The CDR3 runs from the conserved cysteine through the conserved F or W. A D gene is named only where the DNA matches it firmly. Some rows mark clone size as missing; the rest say once, few, many or name a class of expanded clone.

CDR3 DNA: TGTGCCAGCGAGACAGGGTATGGCTACACCTTC; CDR3 protein: CASETGYGYTF; J gene: TRBJ1-2; V gene: TRBV28; clone size: NA; D gene: TRBD1
CDR3 DNA: TGTGCCAGTAGTTCCCTCGGCAACAGGGAGAATCAGCCCCAGCATTTT; CDR3 protein: CASSSLGNRENQPQHF; J gene: TRBJ1-5; V gene: TRBV19; clone size: NA; D gene: NA
CDR3 DNA: TGTGCCAGCAGCCAGCGGGTAGGTTACGAGCAGTACTTC; CDR3 protein: CASSQRVGYEQYF; J gene: TRBJ2-7; V gene: TRBV7-8; clone size: NA; D gene: NA
CDR3 DNA: TGTGCCTCCCCGACAGGGGAGCTTGAAAAACTGTTTTTT; CDR3 protein: CASPTGELEKLFF; J gene: TRBJ1-4; V gene: TRBV30; clone size: NA; D gene: TRBD1
CDR3 DNA: TGCGCCAGCACCCCACAGGGGGGATTAGGGGAAAAACTGTTTTTT; CDR3 protein: CASTPQGGLGEKLFF; J gene: TRBJ1-4; V gene: TRBV5-1; clone size: NA; D gene: TRBD1
CDR3 DNA: TGTGCCACCAGCAGAGATTTGGGGGCAGATTTCTATGGCTACACCTTC; CDR3 protein: CATSRDLGADFYGYTF; J gene: TRBJ1-2; V gene: TRBV15; clone size: NA; D gene: NA
CDR3 DNA: TGTGCCACCAGTGGCCATGCGGGGTCCTCCTCTGGGGCCAACGTCCTGACTTTC; CDR3 protein: CATSGHAGSSSGANVLTF; J gene: TRBJ2-6; V gene: TRBV24-1; clone size: NA; D gene: NA
CDR3 DNA: TGTGCCAGCAGTCCCCCCCGCACTGAAGCTTTCTTT; CDR3 protein: CASSPPRTEAFF; J gene: TRBJ1-1; V gene: TRBV2; clone size: NA; D gene: NA
CDR3 DNA: TGTGCCACCAGCCTGGAGAAGACCTACGAGCAGTACTTC; CDR3 protein: CATSLEKTYEQYF; J gene: TRBJ2-7; V gene: TRBV15; clone size: NA; D gene: NA
CDR3 DNA: TGTGCCTGGAGCGAGGGGGCCCTGAGCTCCTACGAGCAGTACTTC; CDR3 protein: CAWSEGALSSYEQYF; J gene: TRBJ2-7; V gene: TRBV30; clone size: NA; D gene: TRBD1
CDR3 DNA: TGTGCCAGCAGCCAAGGAGGTGTGCGTAACTATGGCTACACCTTC; CDR3 protein: CASSQGGVRNYGYTF; J gene: TRBJ1-2; V gene: TRBV3-1/TRBV3-2; clone size: NA; D gene: NA
CDR3 DNA: TGTGCCAGCCCCCTCGGGACAGGGGGTCGCTCTTATAGCAATCAGCCCCAGCATTTT; CDR3 protein: CASPLGTGGRSYSNQPQHF; J gene: TRBJ1-5; V gene: TRBV27; clone size: NA; D gene: TRBD1
CDR3 DNA: TGCGCCAGCAGCCAAGATACCGGACAGCTAGTCTACGAGCAGTACTTC; CDR3 protein: CASSQDTGQLVYEQYF; J gene: TRBJ2-7; V gene: TRBV4-1; clone size: NA; D gene: NA
CDR3 DNA: TGTGCCAGCACCCGGACAGGGTCGTTTAACTATGGCTACACCTTC; CDR3 protein: CASTRTGSFNYGYTF; J gene: TRBJ1-2; V gene: TRBV11-1; clone size: NA; D gene: TRBD1
CDR3 DNA: TGTGCCAGCAGCGTAGACGGGGTTCCAGATACGCAGTATTTT; CDR3 protein: CASSVDGVPDTQYF; J gene: TRBJ2-3; V gene: TRBV9; clone size: once; D gene: NA
CDR3 DNA: TGTGCCAGCACAGCCGGCCGGGGGGGCGGCACTGAAGCTTTCTTT; CDR3 protein: CASTAGRGGGTEAFF; J gene: TRBJ1-1; V gene: TRBV9; clone size: NA; D gene: NA
CDR3 DNA: TGTGCCAGCAGCTTAAGCGGGGGGCCTCCGTACGAGCAGTACTTC; CDR3 protein: CASSLSGGPPYEQYF; J gene: TRBJ2-7; V gene: TRBV11-3; clone size: few; D gene: TRBD2
CDR3 DNA: TGTGCCAGCAGCTATCGAGAGGTGAGCTCCTACGAGCAGTACTTC; CDR3 protein: CASSYREVSSYEQYF; J gene: TRBJ2-7; V gene: TRBV7-2; clone size: NA; D gene: NA
CDR3 DNA: TGCGCCAGCAGCCCCTGGGACAGTTCTAACTATGGCTACACCTTC; CDR3 protein: CASSPWDSSNYGYTF; J gene: TRBJ1-2; V gene: TRBV4-1; clone size: NA; D gene: TRBD1
CDR3 DNA: TGTGCCAGCAGCTCCATACCGGGACAGATAAATCAGCCCCAGCATTTT; CDR3 protein: CASSSIPGQINQPQHF; J gene: TRBJ1-5; V gene: TRBV11-1; clone size: NA; D gene: TRBD1
CDR3 DNA: TGTGCCAGTAGTATAATAGGGGGAACTGAAGCTTTCTTT; CDR3 protein: CASSIIGGTEAFF; J gene: TRBJ1-1; V gene: TRBV19; clone size: NA; D gene: NA
CDR3 DNA: TGTGCCAGCAGCTCCTTGAGGACAGTGAACACTGAAGCTTTCTTT; CDR3 protein: CASSSLRTVNTEAFF; J gene: TRBJ1-1; V gene: TRBV5-6; clone size: NA; D gene: NA
CDR3 DNA: TGTGCCAGCAGCACTACAGGGGCCAGTCAGCCCCAGCATTTT; CDR3 protein: CASSTTGASQPQHF; J gene: TRBJ1-5; V gene: TRBV6-2/TRBV6-3; clone size: once; D gene: TRBD1
CDR3 DNA: TGTGCCAGCAGCGACTATACGGACAGGTTGAACACTGAAGCTTTCTTT; CDR3 protein: CASSDYTDRLNTEAFF; J gene: TRBJ1-1; V gene: TRBV6-2/TRBV6-3; clone size: NA; D gene: TRBD1
CDR3 DNA: TGTGCCAGCAGCTTAGGGTTGGCTAGCTCTGGGGCCAACGTCCTGACTTTC; CDR3 protein: CASSLGLASSGANVLTF; J gene: TRBJ2-6; V gene: TRBV7-9; clone size: NA; D gene: NA
CDR3 DNA: TGTGCCTGGACACGGGGCACTGAAGCTTTCTTT; CDR3 protein: CAWTRGTEAFF; J gene: TRBJ1-1; V gene: TRBV30; clone size: NA; D gene: NA
CDR3 DNA: TGCGCCAGCACCTCAGGGACAGAGAGTATGTTTTGGTACGAGCAGTACTTC; CDR3 protein: CASTSGTESMFWYEQYF; J gene: TRBJ2-7; V gene: TRBV4-1; clone size: NA; D gene: TRBD1
CDR3 DNA: TGTGCCAGCAGCCCACTGCGCCTCCGGGACACCTCACGCGAGCAGTACTTC; CDR3 protein: CASSPLRLRDTSREQYF; J gene: TRBJ2-7; V gene: TRBV11-2; clone size: NA; D gene: NA
CDR3 DNA: TGTGCCTGCGGGACAGGGCGATACGAGCAGTACTTC; CDR3 protein: CACGTGRYEQYF; J gene: TRBJ2-7; V gene: TRBV30; clone size: NA; D gene: TRBD1
CDR3 DNA: TGTGCCAGCAGCCAAGATCGAGGCAGTGCTAACTATGGCTACACCTTC; CDR3 protein: CASSQDRGSANYGYTF; J gene: TRBJ1-2; V gene: TRBV4-2; clone size: NA; D gene: NA
CDR3 DNA: TGTGCCAGCAGCGCCGGGGGGGGCGAGCAGTACTTC; CDR3 protein: CASSAGGGEQYF; J gene: TRBJ2-7; V gene: TRBV9; clone size: few; D gene: TRBD2
CDR3 DNA: TGTGCCAGCACCTTAGGGAGAGTTTCCTACGAGCAGTACTTC; CDR3 protein: CASTLGRVSYEQYF; J gene: TRBJ2-7; V gene: TRBV28; clone size: NA; D gene: NA
CDR3 DNA: TGCGCCAGCAGCTTGAAGGGGGCCACCGTGGCCTACACCTTC; CDR3 protein: CASSLKGATVAYTF; J gene: TRBJ1-2; V gene: TRBV5-1; clone size: NA; D gene: TRBD1
CDR3 DNA: TGTGCCAGCAGCTTAGACCGGTCAGGGACAGGGGGAAATGAGCAGTTCTTC; CDR3 protein: CASSLDRSGTGGNEQFF; J gene: TRBJ2-1; V gene: TRBV11-2; clone size: NA; D gene: TRBD1
CDR3 DNA: TGTGCCAGCAGCCAAGGGGAGTGGGGGGCCAACGTCCTGACTTTC; CDR3 protein: CASSQGEWGANVLTF; J gene: TRBJ2-6; V gene: TRBV3-1/TRBV3-2; clone size: NA; D gene: NA
CDR3 DNA: TGTGCCAGCAGCCTAACGGGATGGCAAGAGACCCAGTACTTC; CDR3 protein: CASSLTGWQETQYF; J gene: TRBJ2-5; V gene: TRBV13; clone size: NA; D gene: NA
CDR3 DNA: TGTGCCAGTACAGTCAGGGACACCGGGGAGCTGTTTTTT; CDR3 protein: CASTVRDTGELFF; J gene: TRBJ2-2; V gene: TRBV19; clone size: NA; D gene: NA
CDR3 DNA: TGTGCCAGCAGCTTCCAGGGGTTCTACGAGCAGTACTTC; CDR3 protein: CASSFQGFYEQYF; J gene: TRBJ2-7; V gene: TRBV5-4; clone size: NA; D gene: NA
CDR3 DNA: TGTGCCACCAGCTCACGGGGGGACATAACAGGTACTGAAGCTTTCTTT; CDR3 protein: CATSSRGDITGTEAFF; J gene: TRBJ1-1; V gene: TRBV24-1; clone size: NA; D gene: NA
CDR3 DNA: TGTGCCAGCAGCTTATCAGGGCCCACTGAAGCTTTCTTT; CDR3 protein: CASSLSGPTEAFF; J gene: TRBJ1-1; V gene: TRBV11-2; clone size: NA; D gene: NA
CDR3 DNA: TGTGCCAGCAGCCAAGATCAGGAGGGCGGGGGGAAGGACGAGCAGTACTTC; CDR3 protein: CASSQDQEGGGKDEQYF; J gene: TRBJ2-7; V gene: TRBV3-1/TRBV3-2; clone size: NA; D gene: TRBD2
CDR3 DNA: TGTGCCAGCAGTTTAAATGGACAGGGGGTTCGACTGGGGGCCAACGTCCTGACTTTC; CDR3 protein: CASSLNGQGVRLGANVLTF; J gene: TRBJ2-6; V gene: TRBV27; clone size: NA; D gene: TRBD1
CDR3 DNA: TGTGCCAGTAGTATAGGTAGAAACTACGAGCAGTACTTC; CDR3 protein: CASSIGRNYEQYF; J gene: TRBJ2-7; V gene: TRBV19; clone size: NA; D gene: NA
CDR3 DNA: TGCGCCAGCAGCTCTGCGGGACAGGGTAGCCTCTCTGGGGCCAACGTCCTGACTTTC; CDR3 protein: CASSSAGQGSLSGANVLTF; J gene: TRBJ2-6; V gene: TRBV5-1; clone size: NA; D gene: TRBD1
CDR3 DNA: TGTGCCAGCAGCCCGATAAAGGGGGGACAGGGGGCTCCTAGGTCACCCCTCCACTTT; CDR3 protein: CASSPIKGGQGAPRSPLHF; J gene: TRBJ1-6; V gene: TRBV11-2; clone size: NA; D gene: TRBD1
CDR3 DNA: TGCGCCAGCAGCCCCCTGGGGGCACACTCCTACGAGCAGTACTTC; CDR3 protein: CASSPLGAHSYEQYF; J gene: TRBJ2-7; V gene: TRBV5-1; clone size: NA; D gene: NA
CDR3 DNA: TGCAGCGGATATAGCGGGGGCTACAATGAGCAGTTCTTC; CDR3 protein: CSGYSGGYNEQFF; J gene: TRBJ2-1; V gene: TRBV29-1; clone size: NA; D gene: TRBD2